This T cell receptor beta chain was profiled in a study of response to subunit inactivated influenza vaccine. Study results and caveats: Authors proposed each seasonal influenza vaccination draws in few new T cells.

Per the germline V gene, CDR1 is ENHRY and CDR2 is SYGVKD. V was trimmed by 4 bases and J by 5 bases, leaving 17 bases between them. This CDR3 has 15 amino acids. In regard to this clonotype: What it binds is not known.

TCRdb called the RT-PCR reads again in MiXCR, with one record for every CDR3 protein. Here the sample spans 500,000 to 750,000 distinct CDR3 sequences, approximately 15% being singletons. The chain employs TRBV10-3 and TRBJ1-1; no clear D gene. The source of this sequence is a man aged 45-60 years who received an inactivated influenza vaccine. Here the sequenced sample was PBMCs from blood, taken about 12 days after vaccination. CDR3 DNA sequence: TGTGCCATCAGTGTTTCCGGCGTCGGTGGTACTGAAGCTTTCTTT. Its translation is CAISVSGVGGTEAFF.